This TCR beta chain comes out of a study of graft-versus-host responses after intestinal transplantation. Study details: Each transplant was multivisceral, liver-intestinal, or isolated intestinal. After anti-thymocyte globulin induction, recipients took tacrolimus and steroids for 3 to 4 years.

Notes on this clone: The antigen remains unidentified.

Study conclusions and caveats: Clonal ratios of graft-versus-host to host-versus-graft in allografts were high for patients exhibiting graft-donor T cell macrochimerism. Peak circulating GvH clone levels tracked with early post-transplant HvG declines.

Produced via immunoSEQ multiplex PCR; TCRdb's table is partial and in-frame only. The sample includes 90,000 to 150,000 clones, roughly 95% of them seen just once. This receptor was taken from a human donor who received an intestinal transplant. The starting material was unstimulated CD8+ T cells sorted from spleen or lymph node cells, obtained before intestinal transplant.

In nucleotides, the CDR3 is TGTGCCAGCAGCCTTGGGGGGCTTGGGCATCAGCCCCAGCATTTT. This translates into CASSLGGLGHQPQHF. The rearrangement uses TRBV5-6 and TRBJ1-5, with D possibly TRBD1 on 6 matching bases. The CDR3 covers 15 residues. Germline assignment: CDR1 SGHDT and CDR2 YYEEEE. The V end was cut by 4 bases, the J end by 5 bases, with 16 bases between.